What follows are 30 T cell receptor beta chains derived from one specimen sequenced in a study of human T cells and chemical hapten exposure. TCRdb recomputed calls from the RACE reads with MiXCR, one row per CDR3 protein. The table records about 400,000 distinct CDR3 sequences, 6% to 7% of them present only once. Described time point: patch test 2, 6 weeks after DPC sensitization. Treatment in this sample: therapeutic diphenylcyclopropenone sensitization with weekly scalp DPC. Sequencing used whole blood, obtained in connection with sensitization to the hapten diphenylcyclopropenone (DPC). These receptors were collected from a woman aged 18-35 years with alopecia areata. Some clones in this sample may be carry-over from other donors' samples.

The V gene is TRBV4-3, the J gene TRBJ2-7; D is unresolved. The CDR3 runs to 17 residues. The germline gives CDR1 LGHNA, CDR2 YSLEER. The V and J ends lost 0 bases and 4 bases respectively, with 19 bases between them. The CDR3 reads CASSQERSLVALYEQYF. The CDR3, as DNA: TGCGCCAGCAGCCAAGAAAGGTCCCTTGTTGCCCTTTACGAGCAGTACTTC.

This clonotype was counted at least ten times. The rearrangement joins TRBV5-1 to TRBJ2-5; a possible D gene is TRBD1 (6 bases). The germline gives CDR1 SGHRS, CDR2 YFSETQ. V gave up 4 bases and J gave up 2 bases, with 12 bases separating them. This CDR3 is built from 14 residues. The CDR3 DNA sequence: TGCGCCAGCAGCGAACATGGACAGCAAGAGACCCAGTACTTC. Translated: CASSEHGQQETQYF.

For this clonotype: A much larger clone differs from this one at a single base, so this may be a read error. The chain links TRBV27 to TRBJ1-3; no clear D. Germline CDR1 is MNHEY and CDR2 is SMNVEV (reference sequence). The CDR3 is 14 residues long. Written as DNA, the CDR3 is TGTGCCAGTTCAAATTCGGGCTCTGGAAACACCATAAATTTT. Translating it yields CASSNSGSGNTINF.

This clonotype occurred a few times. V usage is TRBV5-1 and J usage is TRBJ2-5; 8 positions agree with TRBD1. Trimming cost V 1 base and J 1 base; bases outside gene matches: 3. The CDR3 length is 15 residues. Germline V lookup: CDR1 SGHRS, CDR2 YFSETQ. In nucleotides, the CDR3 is TGCGCCAGCAGCTTGAGACAGGGGTCCCAAGAGACCCAGTACTTC. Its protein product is CASSLRQGSQETQYF.

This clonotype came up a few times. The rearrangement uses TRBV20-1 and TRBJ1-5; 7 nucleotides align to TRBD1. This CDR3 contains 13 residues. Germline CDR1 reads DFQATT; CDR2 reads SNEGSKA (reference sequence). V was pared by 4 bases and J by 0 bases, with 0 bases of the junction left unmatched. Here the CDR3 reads CSANRGSNQPQHF. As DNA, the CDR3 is TGCAGTGCTAACAGGGGTAGCAATCAGCCCCAGCATTTT.

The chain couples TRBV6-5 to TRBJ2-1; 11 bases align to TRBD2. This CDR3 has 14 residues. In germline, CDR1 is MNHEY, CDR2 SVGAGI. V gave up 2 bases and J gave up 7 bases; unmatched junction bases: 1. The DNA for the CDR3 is TGTGCCAGCAGTTACACTAGCGGGGGTAATGAGCAGTTCTTC. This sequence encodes CASSYTSGGNEQFF.

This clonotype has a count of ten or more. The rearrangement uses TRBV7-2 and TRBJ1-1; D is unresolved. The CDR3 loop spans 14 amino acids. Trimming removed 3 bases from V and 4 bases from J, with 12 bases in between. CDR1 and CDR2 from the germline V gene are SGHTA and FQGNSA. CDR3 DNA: TGTGCCAGCAGCTTGGCCTCGATCGTCACTGAAGCTTTCTTT. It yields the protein CASSLASIVTEAFF.

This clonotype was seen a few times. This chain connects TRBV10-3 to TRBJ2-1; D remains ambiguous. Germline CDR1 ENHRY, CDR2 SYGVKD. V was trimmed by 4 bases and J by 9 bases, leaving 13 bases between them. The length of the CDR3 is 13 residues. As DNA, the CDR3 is TGTGCCATCAGTGCTTCACAGAGTACTGAGCAGTTCTTC. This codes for CAISASQSTEQFF.

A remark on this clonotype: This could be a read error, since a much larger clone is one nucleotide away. Written as DNA, the CDR3 is TGTGCCAGCCCAGGTCCCAATCAGCCCCAGCATTTT. This encodes CASPGPNQPQHF. This chain links TRBV27 with TRBJ1-5, with no clear D. V lost 8 bases, J lost 3 bases, and 8 bases lay in between. The CDR3 contains 12 residues. Germline V gene data show CDR1 as MNHEY and CDR2 as SMNVEV (reference sequence).

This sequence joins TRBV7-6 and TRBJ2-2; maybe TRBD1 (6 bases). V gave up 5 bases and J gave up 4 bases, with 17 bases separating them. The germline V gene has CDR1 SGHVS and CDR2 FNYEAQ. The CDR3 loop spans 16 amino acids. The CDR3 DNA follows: TGTGCCAGCAGCACTAAAGGTCAGGGGATCACCGGGGAGCTGTTTTTT. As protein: CASSTKGQGITGELFF.

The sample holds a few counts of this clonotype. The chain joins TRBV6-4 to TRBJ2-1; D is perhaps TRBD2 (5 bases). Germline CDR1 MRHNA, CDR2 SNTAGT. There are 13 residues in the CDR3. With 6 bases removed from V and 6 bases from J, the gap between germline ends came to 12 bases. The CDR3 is CASSLVRGNEQFF. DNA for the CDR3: TGTGCCAGCAGCCTTGTCCGGGGCAATGAGCAGTTCTTC.

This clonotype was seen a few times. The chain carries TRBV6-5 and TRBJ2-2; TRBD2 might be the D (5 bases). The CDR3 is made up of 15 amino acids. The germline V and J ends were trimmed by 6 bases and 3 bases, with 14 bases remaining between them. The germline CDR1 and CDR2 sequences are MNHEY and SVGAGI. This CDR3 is CASRPPRGDTGELFF. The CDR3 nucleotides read TGTGCCAGCAGGCCACCCCGGGGAGACACCGGGGAGCTGTTTTTT.

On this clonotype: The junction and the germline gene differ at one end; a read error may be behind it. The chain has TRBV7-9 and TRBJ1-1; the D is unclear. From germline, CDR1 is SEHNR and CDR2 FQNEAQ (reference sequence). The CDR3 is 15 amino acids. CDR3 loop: CASSLLGRTNTEAFF. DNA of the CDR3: TGTGCTAGCAGCTTATTGGGAAGAACGAACACTGAAGCTTTCTTT.

In DNA, the CDR3 is TGTGCCAGCAGCCCACCCCCCCCTAGCGGGGGCACAGATACGCAGTATTTT. Its protein is CASSPPPPSGGTDTQYF. This sequence joins TRBV3-1 and TRBJ2-3; 9 bases are a match to TRBD2. The CDR3 extends over 17 amino acids. The ends lost 4 bases at V and 1 base at J; junction bases unmatched: 9. The V gene's germline CDR1 is LGHDT and CDR2 YNNKEL (reference sequence).

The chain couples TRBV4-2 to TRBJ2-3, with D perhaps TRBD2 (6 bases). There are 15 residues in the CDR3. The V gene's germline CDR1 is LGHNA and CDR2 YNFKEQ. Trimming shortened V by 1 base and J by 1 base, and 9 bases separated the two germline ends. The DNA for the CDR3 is TGTGCCAGCAGCCAAGCGTGGGGGGGCACAGATACGCAGTATTTT. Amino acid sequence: CASSQAWGGTDTQYF.

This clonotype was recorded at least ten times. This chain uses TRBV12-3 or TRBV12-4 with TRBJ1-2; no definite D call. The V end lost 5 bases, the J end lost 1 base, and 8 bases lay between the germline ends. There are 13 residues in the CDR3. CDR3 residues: CASSPAHNYGYTF. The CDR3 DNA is TGTGCCAGCAGTCCCGCGCATAACTATGGCTACACCTTC.

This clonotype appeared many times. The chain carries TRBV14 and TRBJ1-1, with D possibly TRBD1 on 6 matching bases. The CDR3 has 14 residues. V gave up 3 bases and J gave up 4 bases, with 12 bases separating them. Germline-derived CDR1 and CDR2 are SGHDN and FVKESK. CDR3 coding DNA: TGTGCCAGCAGCCATGCAGGGGCAGGCACTGAAGCTTTCTTT. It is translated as CASSHAGAGTEAFF.

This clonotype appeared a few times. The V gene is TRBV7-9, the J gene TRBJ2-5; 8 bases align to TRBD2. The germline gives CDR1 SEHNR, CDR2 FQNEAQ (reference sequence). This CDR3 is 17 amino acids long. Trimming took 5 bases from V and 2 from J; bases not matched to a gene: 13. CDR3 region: CASSPRSGTQLQETQYF. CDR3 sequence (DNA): TGTGCCAGCAGCCCACGTAGCGGGACACAATTACAAGAGACCCAGTACTTC.

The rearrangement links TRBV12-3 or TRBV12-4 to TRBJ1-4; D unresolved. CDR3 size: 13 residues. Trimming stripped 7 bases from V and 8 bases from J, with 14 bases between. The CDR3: CASTVVSEEKLFF. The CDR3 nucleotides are TGTGCCAGCACCGTAGTGTCGGAGGAAAAACTGTTTTTT.

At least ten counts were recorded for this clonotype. The CDR3 DNA reads TGCAGTGCGGCGGCAGGGCTCAATCAGCCCCAGCATTTT. It yields the protein CSAAAGLNQPQHF. The chain carries TRBV20-1 and TRBJ1-5; possible D gene TRBD1, 5 bases. CDR3 length: 13 amino acids. Per germline, CDR1 DFQATT and CDR2 SNEGSKA (reference sequence). V dropped 6 bases and J dropped 3 bases, with 12 bases sitting between them.

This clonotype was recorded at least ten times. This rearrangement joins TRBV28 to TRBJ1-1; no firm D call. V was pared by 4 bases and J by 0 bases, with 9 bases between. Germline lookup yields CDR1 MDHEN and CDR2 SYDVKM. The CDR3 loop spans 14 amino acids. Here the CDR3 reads CASSSDDMNTEAFF. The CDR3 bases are TGTGCCAGCAGTTCCGATGACATGAACACTGAAGCTTTCTTT.

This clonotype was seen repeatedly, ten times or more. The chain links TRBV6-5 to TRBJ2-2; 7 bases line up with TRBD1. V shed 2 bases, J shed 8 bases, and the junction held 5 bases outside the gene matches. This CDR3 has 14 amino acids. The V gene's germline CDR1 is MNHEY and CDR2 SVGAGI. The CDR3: CASSYRGQAGELFF. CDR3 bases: TGTGCCAGCAGTTACAGGGGGCAGGCGGGGGAGCTGTTTTTT.

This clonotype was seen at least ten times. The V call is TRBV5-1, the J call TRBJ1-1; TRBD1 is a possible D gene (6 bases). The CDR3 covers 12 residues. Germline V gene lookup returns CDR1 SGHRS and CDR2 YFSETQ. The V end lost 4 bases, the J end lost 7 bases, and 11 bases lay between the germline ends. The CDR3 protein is CASSLQGDEAFF. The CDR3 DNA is TGCGCCAGCAGCCTACAGGGCGATGAAGCTTTCTTT.

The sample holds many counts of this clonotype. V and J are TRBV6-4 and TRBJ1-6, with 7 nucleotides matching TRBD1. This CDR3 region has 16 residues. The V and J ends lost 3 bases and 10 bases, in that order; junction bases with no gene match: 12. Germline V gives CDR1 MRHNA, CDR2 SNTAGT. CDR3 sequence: CASSEGGPGGSSPLHF. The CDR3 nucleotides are TGTGCCAGCAGTGAAGGTGGTCCAGGGGGATCATCACCCCTCCACTTT.

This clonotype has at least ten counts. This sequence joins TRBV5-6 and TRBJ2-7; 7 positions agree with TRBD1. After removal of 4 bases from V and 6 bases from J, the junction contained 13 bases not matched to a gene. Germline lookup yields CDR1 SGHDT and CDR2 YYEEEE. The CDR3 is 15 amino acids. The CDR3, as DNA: TGTGCCAGCAGCCTGGGCCCGGGACAGAACGCCGAGCAGTACTTC. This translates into CASSLGPGQNAEQYF.

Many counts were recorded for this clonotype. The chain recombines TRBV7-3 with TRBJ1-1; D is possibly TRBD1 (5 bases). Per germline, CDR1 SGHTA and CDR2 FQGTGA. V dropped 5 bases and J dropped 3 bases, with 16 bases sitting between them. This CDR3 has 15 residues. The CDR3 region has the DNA TGTGCCAGCAGCCCCTACGTCGGAGGGGACACTGAAGCTTTCTTT. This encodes CASSPYVGGDTEAFF.

The CDR3 reads CASTLIGGAGNEQFF. The CDR3 nucleotides read TGTGCCAGCACCCTTATCGGGGGGGCGGGGAATGAGCAGTTCTTC. This sequence joins TRBV27 and TRBJ2-1; 8 bases map to TRBD2. Per the germline V gene, CDR1 is MNHEY and CDR2 is SMNVEV (reference sequence). V gave up 7 bases and J gave up 7 bases; unmatched junction bases: 12. This CDR3 has 15 amino acids.

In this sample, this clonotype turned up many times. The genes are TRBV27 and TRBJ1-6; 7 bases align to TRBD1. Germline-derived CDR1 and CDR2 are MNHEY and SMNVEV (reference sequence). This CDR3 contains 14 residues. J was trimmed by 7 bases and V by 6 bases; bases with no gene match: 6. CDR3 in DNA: TGTGCCAGCAGCAGACAGGGACAAAATTCACCCCTCCACTTT. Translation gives CASSRQGQNSPLHF.

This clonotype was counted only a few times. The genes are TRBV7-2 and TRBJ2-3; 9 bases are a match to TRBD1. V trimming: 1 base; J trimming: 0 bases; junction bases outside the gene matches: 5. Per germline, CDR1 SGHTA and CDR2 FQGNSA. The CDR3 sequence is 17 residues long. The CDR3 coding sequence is TGTGCCAGCAGCTTAGGCGTGGGGACAGGGAGCACAGATACGCAGTATTTT. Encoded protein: CASSLGVGTGSTDTQYF.

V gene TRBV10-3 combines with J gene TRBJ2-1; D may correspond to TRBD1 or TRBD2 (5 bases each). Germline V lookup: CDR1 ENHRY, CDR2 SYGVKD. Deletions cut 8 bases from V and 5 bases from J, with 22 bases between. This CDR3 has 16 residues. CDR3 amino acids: CAILDGVGEKDNEQFF. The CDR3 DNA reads TGTGCCATCCTCGACGGGGTGGGGGAAAAAGACAATGAGCAGTTCTTC.